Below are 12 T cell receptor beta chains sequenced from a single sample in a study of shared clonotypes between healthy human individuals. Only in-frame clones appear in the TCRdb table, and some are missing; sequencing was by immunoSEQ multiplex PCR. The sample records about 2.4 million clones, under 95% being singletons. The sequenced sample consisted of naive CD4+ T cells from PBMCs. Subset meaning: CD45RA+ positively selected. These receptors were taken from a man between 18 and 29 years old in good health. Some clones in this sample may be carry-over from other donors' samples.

The CDR3 loop reads CASSFDTYEQYF. Here the CDR3 DNA reads TGTGCCAGCAGCTTTGACACCTACGAGCAGTACTTC. The rearrangement joins TRBV11-2 to TRBJ2-7; D is uncertain. Germline CDR1 and CDR2: SGHAT and FQNNGV. This CDR3 spans 12 amino acids. V was clipped by 3 bases and J by 2 bases, with 5 bases between them. Full variable domain (missing parts from reference TRBV11-2 and TRBJ2-7): EAGVAQSPRYKIIEKRQSVAFWCNPISGHATLYWYQQILGQGPKLLIQFQNNGVVDDSQLPKDRFSAERLKGVDSTLKIQPAKLEDSAVYLCASSFDTYEQYFGPGTRLTVT.

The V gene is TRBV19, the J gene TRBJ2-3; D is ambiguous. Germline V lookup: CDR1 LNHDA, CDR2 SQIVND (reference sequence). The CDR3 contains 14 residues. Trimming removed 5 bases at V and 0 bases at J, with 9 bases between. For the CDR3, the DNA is TGTGCCAGTAGTTGGCGGAGCAGCACAGATACGCAGTATTTT. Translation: CASSWRSSTDTQYF.

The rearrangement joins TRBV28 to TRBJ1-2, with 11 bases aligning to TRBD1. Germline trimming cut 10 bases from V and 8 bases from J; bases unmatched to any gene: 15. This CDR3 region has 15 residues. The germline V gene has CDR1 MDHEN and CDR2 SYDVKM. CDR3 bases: TGTGCCACTAGACCGGGACAGGGGGTCGTGGAAGGCTACACCTTC. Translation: CATRPGQGVVEGYTF.

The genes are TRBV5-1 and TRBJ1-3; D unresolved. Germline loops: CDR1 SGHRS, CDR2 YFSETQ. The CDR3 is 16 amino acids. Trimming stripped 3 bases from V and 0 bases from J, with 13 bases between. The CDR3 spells CASSSTIGSSGNTIYF. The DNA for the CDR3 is TGCGCCAGCAGCTCGACGATTGGGAGCTCTGGAAACACCATATATTTT.

The CDR3 loop reads CASKETGLRNNEQFF. The CDR3, as DNA: TGTGCCAGCAAGGAAACGGGACTAAGAAACAATGAGCAGTTCTTC. The V and J genes are TRBV2 and TRBJ2-1; 7 bases agree with TRBD2. Germline CDR1 SNHLY, CDR2 FYNNEI. The CDR3 has 15 residues. Losses at the gene ends were 7 bases for V and 5 bases for J; bases not matched to a gene: 11.

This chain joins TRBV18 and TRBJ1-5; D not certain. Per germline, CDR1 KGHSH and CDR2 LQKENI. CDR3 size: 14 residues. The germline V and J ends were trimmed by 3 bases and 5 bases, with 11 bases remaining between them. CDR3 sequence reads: CASSPLTDYQPQHF. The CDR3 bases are TGTGCCAGCTCACCGTTGACGGATTATCAGCCCCAGCATTTT.

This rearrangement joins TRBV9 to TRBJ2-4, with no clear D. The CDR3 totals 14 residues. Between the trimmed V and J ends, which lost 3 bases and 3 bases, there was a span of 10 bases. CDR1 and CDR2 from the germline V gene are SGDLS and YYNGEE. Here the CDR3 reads CASSGEHGKNIQYF. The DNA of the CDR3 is TGTGCCAGCAGCGGAGAGCATGGCAAAAACATTCAGTACTTC.

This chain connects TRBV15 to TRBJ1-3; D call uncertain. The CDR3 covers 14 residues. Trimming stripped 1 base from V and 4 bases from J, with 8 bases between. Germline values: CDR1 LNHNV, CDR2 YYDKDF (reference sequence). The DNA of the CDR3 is TGTGCCACCAGCAGAGCCGGAGGGGGAAACACCATATATTTT. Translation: CATSRAGGGNTIYF.

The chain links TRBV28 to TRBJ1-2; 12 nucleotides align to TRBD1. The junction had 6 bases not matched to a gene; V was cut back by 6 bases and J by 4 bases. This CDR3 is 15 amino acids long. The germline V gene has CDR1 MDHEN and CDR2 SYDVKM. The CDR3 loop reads CASRYSGQGAYGYTF. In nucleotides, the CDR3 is TGTGCCAGCAGGTACTCGGGACAGGGGGCCTATGGCTACACCTTC.

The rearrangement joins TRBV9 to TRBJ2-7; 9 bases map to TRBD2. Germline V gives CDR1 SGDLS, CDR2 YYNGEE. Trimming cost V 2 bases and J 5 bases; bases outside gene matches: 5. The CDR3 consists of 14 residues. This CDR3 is CASSVNLAGNEQYF. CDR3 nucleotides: TGTGCCAGCAGCGTTAACCTAGCGGGAAACGAGCAGTACTTC.

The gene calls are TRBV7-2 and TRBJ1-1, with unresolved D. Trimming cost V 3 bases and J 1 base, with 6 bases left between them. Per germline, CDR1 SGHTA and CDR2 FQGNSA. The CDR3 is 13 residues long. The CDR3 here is CASSFAANTEAFF. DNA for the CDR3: TGTGCCAGCAGCTTCGCCGCGAACACTGAAGCTTTCTTT.

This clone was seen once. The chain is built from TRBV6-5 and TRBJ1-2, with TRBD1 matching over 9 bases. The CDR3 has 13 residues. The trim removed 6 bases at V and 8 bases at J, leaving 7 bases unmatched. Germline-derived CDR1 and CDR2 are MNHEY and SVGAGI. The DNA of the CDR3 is TGTGCCAGCAGCCTGGGACAGGGTGAGGGCTACACCTTC. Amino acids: CASSLGQGEGYTF.